These 18 T cell receptor beta chains came from one sample sequenced in a study of immune evolution from preneoplasia to lung adenocarcinoma. Assay used: immunoSEQ multiplex PCR; TCRdb lists only in-frame clones, some missing. The table includes about 9,500 clones, around 79% detected once. The sample consisted of FFPE minimally invasive lung adenocarcinoma tissue. The receptor source for this set is an older donor with lung adenocarcinoma.

The chain couples TRBV27 to TRBJ2-3; 10 bases line up with TRBD2. The ends lost 2 bases at V and 2 bases at J; junction bases unmatched: 7. The CDR3 is 17 amino acids. Germline V gene sequence: CDR1 MNHEY, CDR2 SMNVEV (reference sequence). The CDR3 coding sequence is TGTGCCAGCAGTTTACTAGCGGGAGCCCGGGTCACAGATACGCAGTATTTT. As protein: CASSLLAGARVTDTQYF.

This rearrangement joins TRBV4-1 to TRBJ1-4, with TRBD1 as a possible D gene (5 bases). Per the germline V gene, CDR1 is MGHRA and CDR2 is YSYEKL. The CDR3 sequence is 17 residues long. Trimming shortened V by 7 bases and J by 0 bases, and 18 bases separated the two germline ends. The CDR3 nucleotides read TGCGCCAGCACCCCCCGGGGGTTTACTGCAACTAATGAAAAACTGTTTTTT. It encodes CASTPRGFTATNEKLFF.

J is TRBJ1-2 and V is TRBV19; 8 bases are shared with TRBD1. Germline values: CDR1 LNHDA, CDR2 SQIVND (reference sequence). This CDR3 region has 13 residues. V trimming: 6 bases; J trimming: 4 bases; junction bases outside the gene matches: 4. CDR3 DNA sequence: TGTGCCAGTAGGCCGGACAGGGTCTATGGCTACACCTTC. It yields the protein CASRPDRVYGYTF.

The genes are TRBV28 and TRBJ1-1; tentatively, D is TRBD1 (5 bases). There are 15 residues in the CDR3. V dropped 4 bases and J dropped 1 base, with 13 bases sitting between them. CDR1 and CDR2 (germline): MDHEN, SYDVKM. The CDR3 here is CASSSRGRSNTEAFF. The CDR3 DNA reads TGTGCCAGCAGTTCCCGGGGCAGATCGAACACTGAAGCTTTCTTT. Full variable domain (outside the CDR3, taken from reference TRBV28 and TRBJ1-1): DVKVTQSSRYLVKRTGEKVFLECVQDMDHENMFWYRQDPGLGLRLIYFSYDVKMKEKGDIPEGYSVSREKKERFSLILESASTNQTSMYLCASSSRGRSNTEAFFGQGTRLTVV.

The genes are TRBV7-3 and TRBJ2-6; D gene ambiguous. V lost 1 base and J lost 4, with 5 bases in between. Germline V gives CDR1 SGHTA, CDR2 FQGTGA. The CDR3 covers 14 residues. The CDR3 DNA is TGTGCCAGCAGCTTAAGTCCGGGGGCCAACGTCCTGACTTTC. The encoded protein is CASSLSPGANVLTF.

This clone was found a few times. CDR3 sequence: CASSGQGGDYGYTF. CDR3 nucleotide sequence: TGTGCCAGCAGCGGGCAGGGCGGAGACTATGGCTACACCTTC. The chain joins TRBV5-4 to TRBJ1-2, with a tentative D call TRBD1 (5 bases). Per the germline V gene, CDR1 is SGHNT and CDR2 is YYREEE (reference sequence). Trimming stripped 4 bases from V and 3 bases from J, with 13 bases between. This CDR3 comprises 14 residues.

The chain joins TRBV28 to TRBJ1-2; D possibly corresponds to TRBD1 (5 bases). From germline, CDR1 is MDHEN and CDR2 SYDVKM. With 2 bases removed from V and 2 bases from J, the gap between germline ends came to 9 bases. CDR3 size: 14 residues. CDR3 sequence reads: CASSLGWGNYGYTF. The CDR3 DNA reads as TGTGCCAGCAGTTTAGGGTGGGGGAACTATGGCTACACCTTC.

The rearrangement joins TRBV6-6 to TRBJ2-5, with D possibly being TRBD1 or TRBD2 (5 bases each). Germline V gene data show CDR1 as MNHNY and CDR2 as SVGAGI (reference sequence). The CDR3 totals 14 residues. Trimming left V 2 bases short and J 9 bases short, with 16 bases between. The CDR3 loop reads CASSYPMTGGPQYF. In DNA, the CDR3 is TGTGCCAGCAGTTACCCCATGACTGGGGGTCCCCAGTACTTC.

The chain couples TRBV28 to TRBJ2-7; D ambiguous. Trimming removed 7 bases at V and 5 bases at J, with 18 bases between. This CDR3 contains 14 residues. The germline V gene has CDR1 MDHEN and CDR2 SYDVKM. This chain's CDR3 is CASTRLGLVDEQYF. The CDR3 DNA follows: TGTGCCAGCACCCGGTTGGGGTTGGTCGACGAGCAGTACTTC.

This sequence joins TRBV13 and TRBJ1-1; 9 nucleotides align to TRBD1. The germline gives CDR1 PRHDT, CDR2 FYEKMQ (reference sequence). The CDR3 runs to 15 residues. J gave up 6 bases and V 1 base, and 6 bases lay outside the gene matches. DNA for the CDR3: TGTGCCAGCAGCTTAGCCCGGGACAGGGCCCCTGAAGCTTTCTTT. It yields the protein CASSLARDRAPEAFF.

The CDR3, as DNA: TGTGCCAGTAGAGAACAACATTCCATGGTCTATGGCTACACCTTC. This translates into CASREQHSMVYGYTF. V usage is TRBV19 and J usage is TRBJ1-2, with D uncertain. Germline V lookup: CDR1 LNHDA, CDR2 SQIVND (reference sequence). V shed 6 bases and J shed 4 bases, with 18 bases lying between them. The CDR3 totals 15 residues.

The chain recombines TRBV11-2 with TRBJ2-5; TRBD2 agrees at 10 bases. The junction had 4 bases not matched to a gene; V was cut back by 5 bases and J by 4 bases. Germline lookup yields CDR1 SGHAT and CDR2 FQNNGV. The CDR3 has 14 amino acids. CDR3 DNA: TGTGCCAGCAGCAGCGGGAGGGTGGGAGAGACCCAGTACTTC. Translation gives CASSSGRVGETQYF. Full variable domain (rest looked up from reference TRBV11-2 and TRBJ2-5): EAGVAQSPRYKIIEKRQSVAFWCNPISGHATLYWYQQILGQGPKLLIQFQNNGVVDDSQLPKDRFSAERLKGVDSTLKIQPAKLEDSAVYLCASSSGRVGETQYFGPGTRLLVL.

The chain uses TRBV28 and TRBJ2-7; tentative D call: TRBD2 (6 bases). The ends were cut back, 7 bases at V and 2 bases at J, with 15 bases in the middle. CDR1 MDHEN and CDR2 SYDVKM come from the germline V gene. The CDR3 runs to 14 residues. The CDR3: CASNSGYRAYEQYF. The CDR3 nucleotides are TGTGCCAGCAATAGCGGATACCGGGCCTACGAGCAGTACTTC.

V gene TRBV30 combines with J gene TRBJ1-5; D not certain. The CDR3 length is 12 residues. The germline V gene encodes CDR1 GTSNPN and CDR2 SVGIG (reference sequence). Trimming left V 2 bases short and J 6 bases short, with 8 bases between. The CDR3 protein is CAWSRGPQPQHF. CDR3 DNA: TGTGCCTGGAGTAGAGGTCCTCAGCCCCAGCATTTT.

V is TRBV7-6 and J is TRBJ2-1, with 8 bases aligning to TRBD1. Germline V lookup: CDR1 SGHVS, CDR2 FNYEAQ. The CDR3 is 15 amino acids. The junction had 7 bases not matched to a gene; V was cut back by 0 bases and J by 9 bases. The DNA of the CDR3 is TGTGCCAGCAGCTTAGCGACAGGGGAGAATAGTGAGCAGTTCTTC. Amino acids: CASSLATGENSEQFF.

The gene calls are TRBV7-6 and TRBJ2-2; the match to TRBD1 covers 10 bases. Trimming cost V 4 bases and J 3 bases; bases outside gene matches: 8. The CDR3 length is 17 residues. Germline CDR1 SGHVS, CDR2 FNYEAQ. The CDR3 DNA follows: TGTGCCAGCAGCTCCCCCCGACAGGGGGCCTACACCGGGGAGCTGTTTTTT. Protein: CASSSPRQGAYTGELFF.

The V and J genes are TRBV2 and TRBJ1-1; no firm D call. V was clipped by 7 bases and J by 0 bases, with 12 bases between them. Germline CDR1 and CDR2: SNHLY and FYNNEI. The CDR3 consists of 14 residues. CDR3 amino acids: CASNMRMMNTEAFF. The CDR3 DNA reads TGTGCCAGCAATATGAGGATGATGAACACTGAAGCTTTCTTT.

This clone occurred a few times. The V and J genes are TRBV15 and TRBJ2-1; TRBD2 matches 14 bases. CDR1 and CDR2 from the germline V gene are LNHNV and YYDKDF (reference sequence). V lost 3 bases to trimming and J lost 0 bases; unmatched junction nucleotides: 7. This CDR3 is built from 19 residues. CDR3 coding DNA: TGTGCCACCAGCAGTCTCCTTGGGACTAGCGGGGGCTCCTACAATGAGCAGTTCTTC. Protein sequence: CATSSLLGTSGGSYNEQFF.